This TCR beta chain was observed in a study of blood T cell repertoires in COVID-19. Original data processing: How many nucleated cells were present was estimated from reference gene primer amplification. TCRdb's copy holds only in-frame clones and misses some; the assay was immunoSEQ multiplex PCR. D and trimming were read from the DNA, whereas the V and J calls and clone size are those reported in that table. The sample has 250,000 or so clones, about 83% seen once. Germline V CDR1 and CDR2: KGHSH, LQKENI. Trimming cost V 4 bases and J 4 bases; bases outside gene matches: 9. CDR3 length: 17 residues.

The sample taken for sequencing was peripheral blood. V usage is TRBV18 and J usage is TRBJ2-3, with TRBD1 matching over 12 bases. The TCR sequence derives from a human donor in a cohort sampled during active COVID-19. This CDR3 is CASSRLHGTGGADTQYF. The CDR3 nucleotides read TGTGCCAGCTCACGACTTCACGGGACAGGGGGCGCAGATACGCAGTATTTT.